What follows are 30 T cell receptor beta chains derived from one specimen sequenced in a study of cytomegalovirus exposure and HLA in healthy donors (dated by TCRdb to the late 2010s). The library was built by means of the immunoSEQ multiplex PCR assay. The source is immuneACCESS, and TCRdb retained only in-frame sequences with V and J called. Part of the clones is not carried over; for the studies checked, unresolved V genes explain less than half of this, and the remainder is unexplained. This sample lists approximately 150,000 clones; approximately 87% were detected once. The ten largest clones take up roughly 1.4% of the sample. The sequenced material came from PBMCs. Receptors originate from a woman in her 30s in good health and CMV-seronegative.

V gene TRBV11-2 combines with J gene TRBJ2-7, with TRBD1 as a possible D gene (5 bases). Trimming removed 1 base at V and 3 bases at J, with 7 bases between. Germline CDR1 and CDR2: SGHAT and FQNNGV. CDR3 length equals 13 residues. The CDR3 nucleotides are TGTGCCAGCAGCTTAGGACAGATCTACGAGCAGTACTTC. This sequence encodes CASSLGQIYEQYF.

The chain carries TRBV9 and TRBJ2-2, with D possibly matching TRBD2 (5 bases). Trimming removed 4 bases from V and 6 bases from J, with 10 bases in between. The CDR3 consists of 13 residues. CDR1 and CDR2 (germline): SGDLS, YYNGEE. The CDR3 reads CASSYGLAGELFF. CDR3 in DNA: TGTGCCAGCAGCTACGGACTCGCCGGGGAGCTGTTTTTT.

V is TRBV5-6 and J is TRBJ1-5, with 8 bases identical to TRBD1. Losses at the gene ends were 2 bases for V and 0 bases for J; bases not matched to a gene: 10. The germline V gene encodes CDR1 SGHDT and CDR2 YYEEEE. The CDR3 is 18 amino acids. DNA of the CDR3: TGTGCCAGCAGCTTCGGACAGGGAAGGATGTATAGCAATCAGCCCCAGCATTTT. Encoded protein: CASSFGQGRMYSNQPQHF.

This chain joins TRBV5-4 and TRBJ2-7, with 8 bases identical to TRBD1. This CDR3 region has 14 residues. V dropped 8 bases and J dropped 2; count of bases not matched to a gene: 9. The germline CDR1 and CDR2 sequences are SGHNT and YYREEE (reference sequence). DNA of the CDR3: TGTGCCAGTAAACACGACAGGGGTGCCTACGAGCAGTACTTC. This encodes CASKHDRGAYEQYF. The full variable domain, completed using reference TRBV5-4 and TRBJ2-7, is ETGVTQSPTHLIKTRGQQVTLRCSSQSGHNTVSWYQQALGQGPQFIFQYYREEENGRGNFPPRFSGLQFPNYSSELNVNALELDDSALYLCASKHDRGAYEQYFGPGTRLTVT.

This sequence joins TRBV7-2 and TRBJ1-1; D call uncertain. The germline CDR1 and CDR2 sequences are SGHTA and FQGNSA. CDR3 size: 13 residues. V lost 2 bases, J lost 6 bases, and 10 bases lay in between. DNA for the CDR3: TGTGCCAGCAGCTTAACGGAACGGGCTGAAGCTTTCTTT. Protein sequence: CASSLTERAEAFF.

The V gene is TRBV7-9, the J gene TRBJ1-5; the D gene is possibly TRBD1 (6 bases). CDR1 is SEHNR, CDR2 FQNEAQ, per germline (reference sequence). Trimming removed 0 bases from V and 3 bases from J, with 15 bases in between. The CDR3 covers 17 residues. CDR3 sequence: CASSLALQGLDNQPQHF. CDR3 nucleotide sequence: TGTGCCAGCAGCTTAGCGCTCCAGGGGTTGGACAATCAGCCCCAGCATTTT.

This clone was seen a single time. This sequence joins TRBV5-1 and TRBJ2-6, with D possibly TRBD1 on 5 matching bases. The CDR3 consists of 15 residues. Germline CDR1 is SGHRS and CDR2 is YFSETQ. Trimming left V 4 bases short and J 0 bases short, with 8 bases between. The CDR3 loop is CASSLDSSGANVLTF. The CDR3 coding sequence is TGCGCCAGCAGCCTAGACAGCTCTGGGGCCAACGTCCTGACTTTC.

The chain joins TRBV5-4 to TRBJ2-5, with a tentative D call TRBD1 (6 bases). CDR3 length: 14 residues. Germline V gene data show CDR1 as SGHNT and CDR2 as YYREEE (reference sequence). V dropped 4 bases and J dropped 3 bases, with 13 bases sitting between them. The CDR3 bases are TGTGCCAGCAGCCCGGGACATTCGGAAGAGACCCAGTACTTC. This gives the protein CASSPGHSEETQYF.

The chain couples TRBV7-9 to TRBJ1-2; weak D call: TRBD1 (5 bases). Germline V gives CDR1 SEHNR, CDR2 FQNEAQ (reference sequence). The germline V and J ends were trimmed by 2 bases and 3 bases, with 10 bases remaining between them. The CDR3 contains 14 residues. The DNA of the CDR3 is TGTGCCAGCAGCTTAAAACAGGCCTACTATGGCTACACCTTC. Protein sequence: CASSLKQAYYGYTF. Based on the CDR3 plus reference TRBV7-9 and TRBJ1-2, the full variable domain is DTGVSQNPRHKITKRGQNVTFRCDPISEHNRLYWYRQTLGQGPEFLTYFQNEAQLEKSRLLSDRFSAERPKGSFSTLEIQRTEQGDSAMYLCASSLKQAYYGYTFGSGTRLTVV.

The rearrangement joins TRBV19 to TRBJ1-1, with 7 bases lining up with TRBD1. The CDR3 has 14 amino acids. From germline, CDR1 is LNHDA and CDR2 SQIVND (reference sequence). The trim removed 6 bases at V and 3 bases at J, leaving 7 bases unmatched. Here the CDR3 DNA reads TGTGCCAGTAGCCTTACAGGGGAGGACACTGAAGCTTTCTTT. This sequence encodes CASSLTGEDTEAFF.

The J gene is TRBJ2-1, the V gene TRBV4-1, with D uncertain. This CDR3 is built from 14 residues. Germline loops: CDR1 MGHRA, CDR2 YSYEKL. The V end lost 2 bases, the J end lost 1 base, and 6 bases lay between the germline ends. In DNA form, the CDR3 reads TGCGCCAGCAGCCAACCCTTTTCCTACAATGAGCAGTTCTTC. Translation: CASSQPFSYNEQFF.

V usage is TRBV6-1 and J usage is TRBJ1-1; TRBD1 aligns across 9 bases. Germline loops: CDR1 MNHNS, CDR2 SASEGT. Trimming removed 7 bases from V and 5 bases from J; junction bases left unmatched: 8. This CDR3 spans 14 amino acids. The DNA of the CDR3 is TGTGCCAGCACCCCGAACAGGGGGCTTACTGAAGCTTTCTTT. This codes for CASTPNRGLTEAFF.

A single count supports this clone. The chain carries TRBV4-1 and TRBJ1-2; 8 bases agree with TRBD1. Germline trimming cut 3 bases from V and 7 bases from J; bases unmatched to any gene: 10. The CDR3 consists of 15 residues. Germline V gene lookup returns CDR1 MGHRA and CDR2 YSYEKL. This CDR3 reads CASSHPGQGHSGYTF. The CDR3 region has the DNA TGCGCCAGCAGCCACCCAGGACAGGGCCACTCTGGCTACACCTTC.

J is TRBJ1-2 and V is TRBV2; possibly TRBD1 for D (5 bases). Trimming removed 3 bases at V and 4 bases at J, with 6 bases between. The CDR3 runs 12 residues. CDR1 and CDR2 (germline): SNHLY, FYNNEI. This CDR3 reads CASSEGGYGYTF. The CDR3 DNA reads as TGTGCCAGCAGTGAGGGGGGCTATGGCTACACCTTC.

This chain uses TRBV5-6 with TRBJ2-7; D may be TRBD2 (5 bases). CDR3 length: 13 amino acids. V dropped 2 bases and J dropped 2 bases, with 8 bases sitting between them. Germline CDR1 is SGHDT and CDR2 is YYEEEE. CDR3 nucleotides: TGTGCCAGCAGCTTAGGAGGTACCTACGAGCAGTACTTC. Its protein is CASSLGGTYEQYF.

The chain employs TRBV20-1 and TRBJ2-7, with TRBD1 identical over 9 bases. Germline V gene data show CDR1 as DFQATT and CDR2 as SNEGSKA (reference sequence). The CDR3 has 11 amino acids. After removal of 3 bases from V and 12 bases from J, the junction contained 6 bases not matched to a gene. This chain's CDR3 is CSARGQGLLYF. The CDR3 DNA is TGCAGTGCTAGGGGACAGGGACTTCTGTACTTC.

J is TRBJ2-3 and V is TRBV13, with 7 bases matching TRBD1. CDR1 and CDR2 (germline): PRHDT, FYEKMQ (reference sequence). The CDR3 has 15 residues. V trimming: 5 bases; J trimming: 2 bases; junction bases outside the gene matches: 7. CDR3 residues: CASSRRDSLTDTQYF. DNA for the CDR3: TGTGCCAGCAGCCGCCGGGACAGCCTCACAGATACGCAGTATTTT.

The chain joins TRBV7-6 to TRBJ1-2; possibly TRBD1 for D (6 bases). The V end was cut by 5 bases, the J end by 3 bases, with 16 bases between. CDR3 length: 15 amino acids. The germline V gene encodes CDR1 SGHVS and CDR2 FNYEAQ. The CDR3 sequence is CASSQTGDVDYGYTF. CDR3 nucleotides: TGTGCCAGCAGCCAGACAGGAGATGTTGACTATGGCTACACCTTC.

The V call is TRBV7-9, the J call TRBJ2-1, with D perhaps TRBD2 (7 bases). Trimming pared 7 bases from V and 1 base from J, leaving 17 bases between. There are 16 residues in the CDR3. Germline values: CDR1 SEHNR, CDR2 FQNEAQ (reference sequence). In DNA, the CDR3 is TGTGCCAGCACCCAGGGAGGGGGGGCTTCCTACAATGAGCAGTTCTTC. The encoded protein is CASTQGGGASYNEQFF.

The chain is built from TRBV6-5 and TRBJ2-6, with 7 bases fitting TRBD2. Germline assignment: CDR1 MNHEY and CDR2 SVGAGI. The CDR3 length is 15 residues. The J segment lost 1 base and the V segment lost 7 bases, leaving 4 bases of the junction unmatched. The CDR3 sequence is CASTDGGSGANVLTF. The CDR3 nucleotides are TGTGCCAGCACCGACGGGGGGTCTGGGGCCAACGTCCTGACTTTC.

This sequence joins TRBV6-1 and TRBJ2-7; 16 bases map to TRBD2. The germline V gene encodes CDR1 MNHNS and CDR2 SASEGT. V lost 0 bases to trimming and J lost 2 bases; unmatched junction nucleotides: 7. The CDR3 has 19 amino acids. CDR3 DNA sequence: TGTGCCAGCAGTGAAGCCCGACAAGGGACTAGCGGGAGGGCCTACGAGCAGTACTTC. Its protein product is CASSEARQGTSGRAYEQYF.

CDR3 sequence reads: CASSEERGWETQYF. In DNA form, the CDR3 reads TGTGCCAGCAGTGAAGAACGGGGTTGGGAGACCCAGTACTTC. V usage is TRBV6-1 and J usage is TRBJ2-5, with D possibly TRBD2 on 5 matching bases. With 1 base removed from V and 5 bases from J, the gap between germline ends came to 11 bases. The CDR3 sequence is 14 residues long. Germline V gene data show CDR1 as MNHNS and CDR2 as SASEGT.

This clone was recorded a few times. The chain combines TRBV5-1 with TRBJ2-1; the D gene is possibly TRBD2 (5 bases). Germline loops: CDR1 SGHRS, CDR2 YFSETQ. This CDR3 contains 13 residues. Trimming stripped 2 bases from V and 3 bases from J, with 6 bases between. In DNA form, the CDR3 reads TGCGCCAGCAGCTTTAGCGACTACAATGAGCAGTTCTTC. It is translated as CASSFSDYNEQFF.

The CDR3 DNA sequence: TGTGCCAGCAGTTTTCAGGGGGGTAGCGGCACCGGGGAGCTGTTTTTT. Translating gives CASSFQGGSGTGELFF. This rearrangement joins TRBV27 to TRBJ2-2, with a possible D match to TRBD1 (7 bases). Germline CDR1 reads MNHEY; CDR2 reads SMNVEV (reference sequence). Trimming pared 3 bases from V and 4 bases from J, leaving 15 bases between. CDR3 length: 16 amino acids.

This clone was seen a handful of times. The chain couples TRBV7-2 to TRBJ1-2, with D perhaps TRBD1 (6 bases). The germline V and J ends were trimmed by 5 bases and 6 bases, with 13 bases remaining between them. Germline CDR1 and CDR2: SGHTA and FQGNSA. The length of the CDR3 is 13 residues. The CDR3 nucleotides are TGTGCCAGCAGCCCCCGTAAGGGGGATGGCTACACCTTC. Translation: CASSPRKGDGYTF.

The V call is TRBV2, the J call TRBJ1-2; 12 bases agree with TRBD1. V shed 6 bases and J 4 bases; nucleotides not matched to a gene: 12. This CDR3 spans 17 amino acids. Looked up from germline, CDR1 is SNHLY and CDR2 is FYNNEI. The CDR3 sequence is CASSLSAGTGGFYGYTF. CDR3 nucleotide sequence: TGTGCCAGCAGCCTCTCGGCAGGGACAGGGGGCTTCTATGGCTACACCTTC.

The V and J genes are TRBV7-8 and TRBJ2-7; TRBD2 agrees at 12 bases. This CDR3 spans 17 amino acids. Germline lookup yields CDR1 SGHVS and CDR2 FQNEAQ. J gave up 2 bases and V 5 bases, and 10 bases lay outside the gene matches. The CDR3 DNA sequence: TGTGCCAGCAGCCGTACTAGCGGGGGGAACTCAGCCTACGAGCAGTACTTC. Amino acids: CASSRTSGGNSAYEQYF.

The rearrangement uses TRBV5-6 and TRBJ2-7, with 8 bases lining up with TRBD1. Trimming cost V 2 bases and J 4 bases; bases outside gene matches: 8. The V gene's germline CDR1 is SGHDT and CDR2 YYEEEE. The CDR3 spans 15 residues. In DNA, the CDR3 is TGTGCCAGCAGCTTCCGTGGGACAGGACTATACGAGCAGTACTTC. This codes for CASSFRGTGLYEQYF.

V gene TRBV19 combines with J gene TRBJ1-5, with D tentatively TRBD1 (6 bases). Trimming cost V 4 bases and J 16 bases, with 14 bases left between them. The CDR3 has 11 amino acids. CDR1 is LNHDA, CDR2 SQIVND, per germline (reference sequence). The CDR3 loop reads CASSTGVVGHF. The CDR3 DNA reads TGTGCCAGTAGTACAGGGGTCGTTGGACATTTT.

The CDR3 here is CASSIFSGANVLTF. The CDR3, as DNA: TGTGCCAGCAGCATATTCTCTGGGGCCAACGTCCTGACTTTC. This sequence joins TRBV14 and TRBJ2-6; D ambiguous. V lost 5 bases, J lost 0 bases, and 5 bases lay in between. Germline CDR1 is SGHDN and CDR2 is FVKESK. The CDR3 totals 14 residues.